This record looks at one TCR beta chain sequence and its context. Antigen unknown. Germline values: CDR1 SQVTM, CDR2 ANQGSEA. V gave up 7 bases and J gave up 7 bases; unmatched junction bases: 11. The CDR3 runs 13 residues. The data stem from a study of post-analysis software for immune sequencing data. As for the study in general: In terms of disease course, relapsing-remitting, secondary progressive and progressive-relapsing multiple sclerosis were included. General study points: Elevated frequency relative to controls characterized four to six TRBV segments in patients, TRBV5-6, TRBV5-1 and TRBV20-1 among them.

The TCR beta cDNA libraries carried unique molecular identifiers. TCRdb called the PCR reads again in MiXCR, with one record for every CDR3 protein. The repertoire holds approximately 690,000 distinct CDR3 sequences, with approximately 59% as singletons. The chain joins TRBV29-1 to TRBJ1-2; 8 bases line up with TRBD1. The clonotype was recovered from a girl aged 2-10 years with multiple sclerosis. Sequencing used blood. The DNA of the CDR3 is TGCAGCGCCGAGACTACAGGGGGGGTTGGCTACACCTTC. Its protein product is CSAETTGGVGYTF.